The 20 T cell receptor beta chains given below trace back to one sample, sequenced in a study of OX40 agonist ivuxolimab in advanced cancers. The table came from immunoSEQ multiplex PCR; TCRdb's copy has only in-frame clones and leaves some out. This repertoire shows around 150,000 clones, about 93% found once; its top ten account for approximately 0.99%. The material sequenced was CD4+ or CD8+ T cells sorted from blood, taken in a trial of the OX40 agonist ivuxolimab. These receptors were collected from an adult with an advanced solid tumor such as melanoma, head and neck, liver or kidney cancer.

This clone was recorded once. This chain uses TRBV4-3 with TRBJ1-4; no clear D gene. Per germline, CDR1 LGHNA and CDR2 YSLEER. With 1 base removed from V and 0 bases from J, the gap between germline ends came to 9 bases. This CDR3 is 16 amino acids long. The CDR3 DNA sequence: TGCGCCAGCAGCCAAGGGACGGTTGCAACTAATGAAAAACTGTTTTTT. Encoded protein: CASSQGTVATNEKLFF.

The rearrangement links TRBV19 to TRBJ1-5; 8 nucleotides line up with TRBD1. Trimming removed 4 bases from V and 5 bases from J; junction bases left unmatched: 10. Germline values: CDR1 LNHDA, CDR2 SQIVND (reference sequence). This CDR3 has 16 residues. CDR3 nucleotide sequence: TGTGCCAGTAGTAGATGGCAGGGGGCGAGTGATCAGCCCCAGCATTTT. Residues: CASSRWQGASDQPQHF.

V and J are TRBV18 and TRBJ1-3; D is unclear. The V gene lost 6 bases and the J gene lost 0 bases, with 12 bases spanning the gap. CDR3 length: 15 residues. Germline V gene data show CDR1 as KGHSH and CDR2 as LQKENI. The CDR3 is CASSPLLLSGNTIYF. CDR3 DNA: TGTGCCAGCTCCCCCTTACTACTCTCTGGAAACACCATATATTTT.

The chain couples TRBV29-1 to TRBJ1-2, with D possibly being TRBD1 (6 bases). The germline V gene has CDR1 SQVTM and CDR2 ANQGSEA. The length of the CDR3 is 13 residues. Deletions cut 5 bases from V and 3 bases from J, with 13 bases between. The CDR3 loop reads CSVPQGSDYGYTF. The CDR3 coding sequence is TGCAGCGTTCCACAGGGTTCTGACTATGGCTACACCTTC.

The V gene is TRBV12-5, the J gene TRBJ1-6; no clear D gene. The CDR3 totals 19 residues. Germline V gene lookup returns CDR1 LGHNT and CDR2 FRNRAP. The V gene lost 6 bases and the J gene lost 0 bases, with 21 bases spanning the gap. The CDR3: CASGVWTAASSSYNSPLHF. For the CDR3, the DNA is TGTGCTAGTGGGGTATGGACGGCCGCGTCCAGCTCCTATAATTCACCCCTCCACTTT.

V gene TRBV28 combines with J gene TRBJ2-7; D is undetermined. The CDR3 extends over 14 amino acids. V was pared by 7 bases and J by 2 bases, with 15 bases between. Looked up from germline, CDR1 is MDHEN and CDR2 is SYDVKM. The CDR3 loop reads CASTLTLTPYEQYF. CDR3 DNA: TGTGCCAGCACCCTTACCCTAACTCCCTACGAGCAGTACTTC. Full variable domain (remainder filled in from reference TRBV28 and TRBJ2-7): DVKVTQSSRYLVKRTGEKVFLECVQDMDHENMFWYRQDPGLGLRLIYFSYDVKMKEKGDIPEGYSVSREKKERFSLILESASTNQTSMYLCASTLTLTPYEQYFGPGTRLTVT.

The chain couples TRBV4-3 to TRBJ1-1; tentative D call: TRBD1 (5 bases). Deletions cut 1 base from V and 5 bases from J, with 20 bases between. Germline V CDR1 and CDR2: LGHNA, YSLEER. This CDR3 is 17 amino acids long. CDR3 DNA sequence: TGCGCCAGCAGCCAAGGGGTAGACAGCATGTTTCGGACTGAAGCTTTCTTT. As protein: CASSQGVDSMFRTEAFF.

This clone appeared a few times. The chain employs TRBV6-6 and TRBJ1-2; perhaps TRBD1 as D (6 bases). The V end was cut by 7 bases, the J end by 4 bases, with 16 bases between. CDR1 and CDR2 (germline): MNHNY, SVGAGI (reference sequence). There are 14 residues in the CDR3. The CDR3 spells CASTPRGGSYGYTF. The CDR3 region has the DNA TGTGCCAGCACCCCCCGGGGGGGCTCCTATGGCTACACCTTC.

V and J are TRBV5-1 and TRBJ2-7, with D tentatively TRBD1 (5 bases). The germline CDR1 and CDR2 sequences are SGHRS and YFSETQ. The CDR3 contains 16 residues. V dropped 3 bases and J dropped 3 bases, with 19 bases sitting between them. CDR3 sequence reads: CASSYPYSRGFYEQYF. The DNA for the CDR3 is TGCGCCAGCAGCTACCCGTACTCTAGGGGTTTCTACGAGCAGTACTTC.

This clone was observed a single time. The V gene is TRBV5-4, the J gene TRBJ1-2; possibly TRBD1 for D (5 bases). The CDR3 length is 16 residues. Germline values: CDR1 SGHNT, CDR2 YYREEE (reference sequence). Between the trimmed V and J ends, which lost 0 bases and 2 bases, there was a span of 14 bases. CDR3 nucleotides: TGTGCCAGCAGCTTGGAGCCGGGGACGGGCAACTATGGCTACACCTTC. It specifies CASSLEPGTGNYGYTF.

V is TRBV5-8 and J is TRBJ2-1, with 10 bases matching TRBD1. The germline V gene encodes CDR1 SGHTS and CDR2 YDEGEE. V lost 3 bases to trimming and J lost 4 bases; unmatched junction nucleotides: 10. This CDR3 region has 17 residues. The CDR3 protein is CASSSSLGTGAYNEQFF. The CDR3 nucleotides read TGTGCCAGCAGCTCTTCATTGGGGACAGGGGCATACAATGAGCAGTTCTTC.

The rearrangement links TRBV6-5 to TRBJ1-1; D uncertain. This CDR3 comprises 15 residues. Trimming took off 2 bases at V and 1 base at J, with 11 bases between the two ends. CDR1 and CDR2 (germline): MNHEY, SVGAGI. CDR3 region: CASSYRPQTNTEAFF. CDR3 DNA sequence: TGTGCCAGCAGTTACCGGCCACAGACGAACACTGAAGCTTTCTTT.

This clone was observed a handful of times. The CDR3 DNA reads TGCGCCAGCAGCTCGGACGCTGAAGCTTTCTTT. Translation: CASSSDAEAFF. The rearrangement uses TRBV5-1 and TRBJ1-1; D is ambiguous. V was clipped by 3 bases and J by 6 bases, with 6 bases between them. CDR3 length equals 11 residues. Germline V CDR1 and CDR2: SGHRS, YFSETQ. The full variable domain, completed using reference TRBV5-1 and TRBJ1-1, is KAGVTQTPRYLIKTRGQQVTLSCSPISGHRSVSWYQQTPGQGLQFLFEYFSETQRNKGNFPGRFSGRQFSNSRSEMNVSTLELGDSALYLCASSSDAEAFFGQGTRLTVV.

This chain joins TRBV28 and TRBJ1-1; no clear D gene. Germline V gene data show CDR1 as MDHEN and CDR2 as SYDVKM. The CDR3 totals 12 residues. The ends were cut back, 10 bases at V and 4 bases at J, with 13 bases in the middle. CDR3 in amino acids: CATAVLRTEAFF. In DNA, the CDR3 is TGTGCCACCGCGGTGCTTCGCACTGAAGCTTTCTTT.

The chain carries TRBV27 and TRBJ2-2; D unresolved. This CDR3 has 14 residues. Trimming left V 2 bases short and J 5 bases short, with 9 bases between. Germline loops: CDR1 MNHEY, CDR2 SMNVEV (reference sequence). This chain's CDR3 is CASSLDSRTGELFF. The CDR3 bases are TGTGCCAGCAGTTTAGACTCCCGAACCGGGGAGCTGTTTTTT.

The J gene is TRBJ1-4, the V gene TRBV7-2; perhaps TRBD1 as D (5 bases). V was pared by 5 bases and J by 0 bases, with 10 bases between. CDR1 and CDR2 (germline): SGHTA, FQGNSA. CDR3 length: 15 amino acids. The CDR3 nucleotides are TGTGCCAGCAGCATACAGGCCACAACTAATGAAAAACTGTTTTTT. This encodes CASSIQATTNEKLFF.

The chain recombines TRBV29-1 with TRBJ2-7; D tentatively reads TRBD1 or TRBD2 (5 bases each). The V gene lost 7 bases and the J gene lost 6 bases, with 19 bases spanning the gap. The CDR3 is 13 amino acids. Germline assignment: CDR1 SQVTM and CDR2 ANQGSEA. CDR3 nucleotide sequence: TGCAGCGCCTCTCGAGGGGAGTCACGCGAGCAGTACTTC. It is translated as CSASRGESREQYF.

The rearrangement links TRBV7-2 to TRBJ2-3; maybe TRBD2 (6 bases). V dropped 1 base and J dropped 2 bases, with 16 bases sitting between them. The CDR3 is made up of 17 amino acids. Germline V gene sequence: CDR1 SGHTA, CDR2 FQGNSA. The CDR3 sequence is CASSLVIWRTITDTQYF. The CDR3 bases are TGTGCCAGCAGCTTAGTAATTTGGCGGACTATCACAGATACGCAGTATTTT.

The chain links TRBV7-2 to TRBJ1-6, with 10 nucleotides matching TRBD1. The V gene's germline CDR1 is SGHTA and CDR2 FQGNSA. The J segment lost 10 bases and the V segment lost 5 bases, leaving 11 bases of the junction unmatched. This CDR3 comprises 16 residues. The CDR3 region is CASSRTGTGVRSPLHF. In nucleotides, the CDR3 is TGTGCCAGCAGCCGTACCGGGACAGGGGTCCGATCACCCCTCCACTTT. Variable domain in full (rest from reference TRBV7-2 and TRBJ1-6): GAGVSQSPSNKVTEKGKDVELRCDPISGHTALYWYRQSLGQGLEFLIYFQGNSAPDKSGLPSDRFSAERTGGSVSTLTIQRTQQEDSAVYLCASSRTGTGVRSPLHFGNGTRLTVT.

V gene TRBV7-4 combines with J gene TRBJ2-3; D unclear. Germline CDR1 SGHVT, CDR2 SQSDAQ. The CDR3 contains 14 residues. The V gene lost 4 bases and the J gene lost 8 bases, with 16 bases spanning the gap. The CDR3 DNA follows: TGTGCCAGCAGCTGGGTAGGAACCTGGGGTACGCAGTATTTT. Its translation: CASSWVGTWGTQYF.